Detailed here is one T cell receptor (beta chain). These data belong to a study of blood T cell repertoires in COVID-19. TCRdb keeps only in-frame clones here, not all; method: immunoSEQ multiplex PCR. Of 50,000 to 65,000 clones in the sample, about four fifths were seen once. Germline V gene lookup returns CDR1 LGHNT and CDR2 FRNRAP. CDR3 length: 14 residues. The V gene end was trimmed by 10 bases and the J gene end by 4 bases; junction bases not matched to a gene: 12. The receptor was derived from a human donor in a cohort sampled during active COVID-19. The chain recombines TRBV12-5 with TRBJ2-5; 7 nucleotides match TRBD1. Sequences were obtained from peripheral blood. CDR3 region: CATTASGTVETQYF. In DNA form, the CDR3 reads TGTGCTACAACCGCGTCGGGGACAGTAGAGACCCAGTACTTC.